The source of this T cell receptor (beta chain) is a study of T cells in Graves' hyperthyroidism and ophthalmopathy. With 3 bases removed from V and 5 bases from J, the gap between germline ends came to 19 bases. The CDR3 is 17 residues long. Germline assignment: CDR1 LNHDA and CDR2 SQIVND (reference sequence). There were TCR beta CDR3 regions amplified from RNA transcripts. Carried out on the TCR CDR3, a first-round RT-PCR used the HTBI primer set. TCRdb reprocessed the multiplex PCR reads with MiXCR, giving one entry per CDR3 protein. The data show hundreds of thousands of distinct CDR3 sequences, around 13% seen once.

Sequenced: blood. This chain uses TRBV19 with TRBJ2-2; TRBD1 is a possible D gene (5 bases). The source is a woman in her fifties or sixties with Graves' ophthalmopathy. The CDR3 DNA is TGTGCCAGTAGTATTACCATCGTCAGGGTGGAGACCGGGGAGCTGTTTTTT. This sequence encodes CASSITIVRVETGELFF.